This paragraph reports one T cell receptor beta chain. Its antigen target is currently unknown. Within one base of it there is no much larger clone, and no base qualities were kept. The library was built by means of the immunoSEQ multiplex PCR assay. DNA from the cultured and isolated CD4+ T cells underwent TCR beta CDR3 sequencing. Processing in the source paper ran as follows. Non-productive TCR sequences were removed, reads were trimmed to the CDR3 region, and CDR3s of at least 7 amino acids were retained. Antigen-specific clonotypes were identified using the MANAFEST web app by comparison of expansion in peptide wells against reference cultures. To count as positive, a clone had to show expansion at FDR<0.05 compared with the reference and with all other wells, an odds ratio above 5, and a frequency above 0.1% in two replicate wells. Clonotypes significantly expanded in SARS-CoV-2 spike wells and in at least one common cold coronavirus spike condition were defined as cross-reactive. Using the stringdist R package, CDR3 similarity was measured by Levenshtein distance, and unrooted trees were constructed with ape in R 3.6.1. As stored in TCRdb, this immuneACCESS dataset retains in-frame rearrangements with V and J assigned. A fraction of the clones does not appear; measured against another copy, unresolved V genes explain less than half of the discrepancy, and the remainder lacks a known reason. V and J calls plus clone size are reproduced from that table; the DNA served to infer D and trimming. The sample table holds around 30,000 clones, of which roughly 63% were seen once. The ten most abundant clones make up around 27% of the sample.

To identify antigen-specific CD4+ T cell clonotypes by their expansion, the ViraFEST assay first stimulated PBMC with viral peptide pools and then applied TCR sequencing. After more than nine days of culture, CD4+ T cells were isolated with the EasySep CD4+ T cell isolation kit. Healthy vaccine recipients had no prior SARS-CoV-2 infection, confirmed by negative nucleocapsid antibodies before and after vaccination. A few million PBMC per well were cultured with approximately 10 ug/ml peptides in IMDM containing approximately 4.7% human AB serum, around 9.7 IU/ml IL-2 and gentamicin. Half of the culture medium was replaced with fresh IL-2-containing medium on days 3 and 7. Each peptide stimulation condition was cultured in triplicate wells unless otherwise noted. Using Ficoll-Paque Plus gradient centrifugation, PBMC were separated from whole blood and then either used fresh or cryopreserved at -140C. The overlapping peptide pools covered the spike proteins of SARS-CoV-2 as well as those of the common cold coronaviruses HCoV-NL63, HCoV-OC43 and HCoV-229E. The QIAamp micro DNA kit was used to extract genomic DNA from the cultured CD4+ T cells.

Spanning cysteine to phenylalanine, the CDR3 consists of 15 amino acids. Just CDR3 DNA is preserved here, 45 bases in frame from base 1. The junction shows trimming of 2 bases on V and 7 bases on J, plus 12 bases between the germline ends. CDR1 and CDR2 (MNHNS, SASEGT) derive from the germline V gene. This entry comes from a study of vaccination effects on CD4 cells after COVID-19 (dated 2022 in TCRdb). Regarding the study in general: Each participant received two doses of an mRNA SARS-CoV-2 vaccine, either BNT162b2 or mRNA-1273. The Oncomine TCR Beta short-read assay on an Illumina iSeq 100 was used to sequence cultures from other donors in the study. The full study included approximately nine COVID-19 convalescent patients and several SARS-CoV-2-naive healthy vaccine recipients. SARS-CoV-2 spike-specific CD4+ TCR repertoires from before and after mRNA vaccination were compared in COVID-19 convalescent patients and in infection-naive vaccine recipients. What the authors observed across the whole study: Both infection-induced and vaccine-induced clones contracted markedly at late post-vaccination timepoints, which is consistent with waning T cell responses. Among healthy vaccine recipients, nearly all vaccine-induced clones were SARS-CoV-2 mono-reactive, and just 1 of 255 was cross-reactive with common cold coronaviruses. Only a small number of convalescent patients were included, and no early post-infection timepoints were available, which limited the study.

The sequence joins TRBV6-1 to TRBJ1-6; no D gene is confidently identified. Source: CD4+ T cells from PBMCs cultured with HCoV-229E spike peptides, taken before COVID-19 vaccination. The cell subset or site label for this specimen denotes: HCoV-229E spike overlapping peptide pool stimulation. The sequence derives from a human donor who received a COVID-19 vaccine. Here is the DNA: TGTGCCAGCAGTGAAATAGGCCTGAGAAATTCACCCCTCCACTTT. Translation gives CASSEIGLRNSPLHF.